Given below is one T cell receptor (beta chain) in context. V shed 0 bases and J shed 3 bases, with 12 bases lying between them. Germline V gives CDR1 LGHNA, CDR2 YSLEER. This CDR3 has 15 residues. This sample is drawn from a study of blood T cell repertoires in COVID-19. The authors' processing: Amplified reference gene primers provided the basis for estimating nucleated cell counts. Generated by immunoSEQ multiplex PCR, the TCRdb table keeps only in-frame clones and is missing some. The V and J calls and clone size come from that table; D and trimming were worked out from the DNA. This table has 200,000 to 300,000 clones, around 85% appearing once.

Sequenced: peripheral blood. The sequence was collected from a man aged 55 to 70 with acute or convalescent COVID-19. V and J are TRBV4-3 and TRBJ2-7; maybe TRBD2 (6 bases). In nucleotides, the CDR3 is TGCGCCAGCAGCCAAGATGGGGGGAAAGGCTACGAGCAGTACTTC. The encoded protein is CASSQDGGKGYEQYF.